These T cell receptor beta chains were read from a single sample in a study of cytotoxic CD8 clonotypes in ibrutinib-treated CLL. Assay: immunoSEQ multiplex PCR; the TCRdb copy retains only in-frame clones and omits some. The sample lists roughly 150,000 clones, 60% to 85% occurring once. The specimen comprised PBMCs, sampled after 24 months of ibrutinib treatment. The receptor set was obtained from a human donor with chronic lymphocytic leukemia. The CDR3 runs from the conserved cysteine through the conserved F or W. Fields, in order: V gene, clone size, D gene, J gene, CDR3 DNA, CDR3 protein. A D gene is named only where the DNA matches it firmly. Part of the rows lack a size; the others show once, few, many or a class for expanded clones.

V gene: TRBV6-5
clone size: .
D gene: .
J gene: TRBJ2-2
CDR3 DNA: TGTGCCAGCCGCCCCCCGACAGGCGGCACCGGGGAGCTGTTTTTT
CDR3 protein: CASRPPTGGTGELFF

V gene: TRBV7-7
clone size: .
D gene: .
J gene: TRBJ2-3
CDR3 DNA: TGTGCTAGCAGCTTATGGGGCAGGGCGGCAGATACGCAGTATTTT
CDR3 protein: CASSLWGRAADTQYF

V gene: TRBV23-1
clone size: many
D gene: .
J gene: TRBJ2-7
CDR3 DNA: TGCGCCAGCAGTCCGCCATCCACGGGTTCCTACGAGCAGTACTTC
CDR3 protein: CASSPPSTGSYEQYF

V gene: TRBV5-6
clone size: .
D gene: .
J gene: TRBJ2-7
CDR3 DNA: TGTGCCAGCAGCCCGGGGCGGGCCCGCGAGCAGTACTTC
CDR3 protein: CASSPGRAREQYF

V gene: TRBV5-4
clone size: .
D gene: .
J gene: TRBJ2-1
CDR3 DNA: TGTGCCAGCAGCTTGTGGCTTAGCGATGAGCAGTTCTTC
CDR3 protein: CASSLWLSDEQFF

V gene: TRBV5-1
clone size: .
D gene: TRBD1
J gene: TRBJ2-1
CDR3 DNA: TGCGCCAGCAGCTGGACCGGGACAGCCTACAATGAGCAGTTCTTC
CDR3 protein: CASSWTGTAYNEQFF

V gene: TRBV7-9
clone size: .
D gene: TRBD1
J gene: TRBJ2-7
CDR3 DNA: TGTGCCAGCAGCTTGGGATCCGGGACAGGTTGGTTAGGCGAGCAGTACTTC
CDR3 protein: CASSLGSGTGWLGEQYF

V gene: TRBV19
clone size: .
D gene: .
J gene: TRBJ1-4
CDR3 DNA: TGTGCCAGTAGGACGGTGGGGGTCGGTGAAAAACTGTTTTTT
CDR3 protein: CASRTVGVGEKLFF

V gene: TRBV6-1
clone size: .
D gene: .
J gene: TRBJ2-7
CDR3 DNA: TGTGCCAGCAGTGGGGGCGGGACAGCGCTCTACGAGCAGTACTTC
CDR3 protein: CASSGGGTALYEQYF

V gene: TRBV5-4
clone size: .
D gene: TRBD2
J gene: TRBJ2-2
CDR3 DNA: TGTGCCAGCAGCTTGGACGGGGCTAGCGGGAACACCGGGGAGCTGTTTTTT
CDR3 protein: CASSLDGASGNTGELFF

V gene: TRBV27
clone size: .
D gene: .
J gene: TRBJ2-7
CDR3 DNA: TGTGCCAGCAGCCCGACGAGCTCCTACGAGCAGTACTTC
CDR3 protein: CASSPTSSYEQYF

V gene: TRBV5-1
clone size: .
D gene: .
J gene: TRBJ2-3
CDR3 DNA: TGCGCCAGCACCCCCACTACGTTCCCGACAGATACGCAGTATTTT
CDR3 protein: CASTPTTFPTDTQYF

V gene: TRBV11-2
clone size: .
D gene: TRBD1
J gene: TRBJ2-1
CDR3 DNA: TGTGCCAGCAGCCCAAGCGCGGGACAGGACAACAATGAGCAGTTCTTC
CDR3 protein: CASSPSAGQDNNEQFF

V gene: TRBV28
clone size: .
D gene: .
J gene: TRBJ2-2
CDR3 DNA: TGTGCCAGCAGCCGAAGAAGGGAGTCCGGGGAGCTGTTTTTT
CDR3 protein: CASSRRRESGELFF